This T cell receptor (beta chain) was identified in a study of low-dose radiotherapy and immunotherapy resistance in tumors. As for the study in general: One day prior to radiation and immunotherapy, intravenous cyclophosphamide at 200 mg/m2 was given, repeated every two weeks. Patients took 300 mg oral aspirin daily for four cycles from cycle 1 day 1.

In its sample, this clonotype was seen a few times. Indicated time point: after trial treatment. Treatment reported: LDRT plus nivolumab, ipilimumab, low-dose cyclophosphamide and aspirin (RACIN trial). The donors' regimen was nivolumab, ipilimumab, aspirin, low-dose cyclophosphamide and low-dose radiotherapy. Primers used for first-strand cDNA, a TRAV- and TRBV-specific set, covered both alpha and beta chains. The PCR that amplified TCRs ran for about 20 cycles, relying on a constant-region primer and a V-primer adapter. In vitro transcription was used to amplify the isolated mRNA. TCRdb reprocessed the reads via MiXCR and lists one record per CDR3 protein. The sample shows around 80,000 distinct CDR3 sequences, around a sixth of them seen only once. In germline, CDR1 is GTSNPN, CDR2 SVGIG (reference sequence). Trimming cost V 4 bases and J 6 bases, with 9 bases left between them. The CDR3 has 11 residues.

This receptor was taken from a male donor with prostate cancer. This sequence joins TRBV30 and TRBJ1-1, with unresolved D. This specimen was PBMCs, taken after low-dose radiotherapy plus immunotherapy. This CDR3 reads CAWNSGSEAFF. Written as DNA, the CDR3 is TGTGCCTGGAATTCGGGGTCTGAAGCTTTCTTT.